A single sample gave rise to the 27 T cell receptor beta chains below, sequenced in a study of glioma-infiltrating T cells after dendritic cell vaccination. Time point denoted: after dendritic cell vaccination, including at tumor progression/relapse. Sequencing was performed with immunoSEQ multiplex PCR; in TCRdb, only in-frame clones are kept and a portion is missing. The sample records roughly 60,000 clones, approximately 89% being singletons. Here the sequenced sample was blood, taken after dendritic cell vaccination. These receptor sequences come from a human donor with glioblastoma.

The chain is built from TRBV5-4 and TRBJ1-5; 8 positions agree with TRBD1. CDR3 size: 15 residues. Germline assignment: CDR1 SGHNT and CDR2 YYREEE (reference sequence). Trimming cost V 0 bases and J 2 bases; bases outside gene matches: 1. For the CDR3, the DNA is TGTGCCAGCAGCTTGGCAGGGGGCGGCAATCAGCCCCAGCATTTT. This gives the protein CASSLAGGGNQPQHF. Full variable domain (missing parts from reference TRBV5-4 and TRBJ1-5): ETGVTQSPTHLIKTRGQQVTLRCSSQSGHNTVSWYQQALGQGPQFIFQYYREEENGRGNFPPRFSGLQFPNYSSELNVNALELDDSALYLCASSLAGGGNQPQHFGDGTRLSIL.

The rearrangement uses TRBV27 and TRBJ2-1, with 8 bases matching TRBD1. This CDR3 spans 14 amino acids. CDR1 is MNHEY and CDR2 is SMNVEV in the germline V gene (reference sequence). V lost 1 base and J lost 10; bases outside the gene matches: 6. Written as DNA, the CDR3 is TGTGCCAGCAGTTTATTGGACAGGGTGGCGGAGCAGTTCTTC. This encodes CASSLLDRVAEQFF.

The chain employs TRBV7-2 and TRBJ2-3; 8 bases are a match to TRBD1. After removal of 4 bases from V and 4 bases from J, the junction contained 7 bases not matched to a gene. Germline assignment: CDR1 SGHTA and CDR2 FQGNSA. This CDR3 has 15 residues. Written as DNA, the CDR3 is TGTGCCAGCAGCTCTCGAGGACAGGGTCCAGATACGCAGTATTTT. It codes for CASSSRGQGPDTQYF.

This clone was seen a few times. This sequence joins TRBV7-6 and TRBJ2-5; 9 bases match TRBD2. Trimming took 4 bases from V and 4 from J; bases not matched to a gene: 13. Germline V gene sequence: CDR1 SGHVS, CDR2 FNYEAQ. The CDR3 contains 17 residues. The CDR3 here is CASSYSVAGESRETQYF. The DNA of the CDR3 is TGTGCCAGCAGCTACTCGGTAGCGGGAGAATCTAGAGAGACCCAGTACTTC.

The chain couples TRBV5-4 to TRBJ2-3; 7 bases match TRBD2. The CDR3 is made up of 15 amino acids. Germline values: CDR1 SGHNT, CDR2 YYREEE (reference sequence). V trimming: 0 bases; J trimming: 2 bases; junction bases outside the gene matches: 3. The CDR3 sequence: CASSLGTRDTDTQYF. CDR3 nucleotides: TGTGCCAGCAGCTTGGGGACTAGGGACACAGATACGCAGTATTTT.

The chain uses TRBV7-2 and TRBJ2-5; the D gene is possibly TRBD2 (5 bases). Germline values: CDR1 SGHTA, CDR2 FQGNSA. This CDR3 is built from 14 residues. The ends were cut back, 3 bases at V and 4 bases at J, with 12 bases in the middle. CDR3 in amino acids: CASSLRIRGETQYF. DNA of the CDR3: TGTGCCAGCAGCTTGAGGATCCGGGGAGAGACCCAGTACTTC.

This rearrangement joins TRBV15 to TRBJ2-1; 11 bases map to TRBD2. Looked up from germline, CDR1 is LNHNV and CDR2 is YYDKDF (reference sequence). V was clipped by 3 bases and J by 8 bases; unmatched bases: 6. The CDR3 length is 15 residues. The CDR3 bases are TGTGCCACCAGCAGGCGGACTAGCGGGTTAGATGAGCAGTTCTTC. Amino acid sequence: CATSRRTSGLDEQFF.

This clone was counted a few times. The J gene is TRBJ2-3, the V gene TRBV5-1; 10 bases are a match to TRBD2. Losses at the gene ends were 4 bases for V and 4 bases for J; bases not matched to a gene: 3. Germline V gene lookup returns CDR1 SGHRS and CDR2 YFSETQ. The CDR3 length is 14 residues. DNA of the CDR3: TGCGCCAGCAGCCCTAGCGGGGGTCCAGATACGCAGTATTTT. It translates to CASSPSGGPDTQYF.

This clone was counted a few times. The chain employs TRBV4-3 and TRBJ1-3, with a weak D call TRBD1 (6 bases). V was cut by 0 bases and J by 0 bases, with 24 bases left in between. This CDR3 region has 21 residues. Germline loops: CDR1 LGHNA, CDR2 YSLEER. The CDR3 reads CASSQEVPGQGRLVSGNTIYF. CDR3 nucleotide sequence: TGCGCCAGCAGCCAAGAAGTTCCGGGACAAGGCCGTCTAGTCTCTGGAAACACCATATATTTT.

V is TRBV7-9 and J is TRBJ2-3, with D tentatively TRBD2 (7 bases). Germline V CDR1 and CDR2: SEHNR, FQNEAQ (reference sequence). The CDR3 is 18 amino acids. The V end lost 1 base, the J end lost 0 bases, and 17 bases lay between the germline ends. The CDR3 nucleotides are TGTGCCAGCAGCTTAGTGGGGGGGCTAGCGGAAAGCACAGATACGCAGTATTTT. Its translation: CASSLVGGLAESTDTQYF. The full variable domain, with the rest looked up from reference TRBV7-9 and TRBJ2-3, is DTGVSQNPRHKITKRGQNVTFRCDPISEHNRLYWYRQTLGQGPEFLTYFQNEAQLEKSRLLSDRFSAERPKGSFSTLEIQRTEQGDSAMYLCASSLVGGLAESTDTQYFGPGTRLTVL.

The chain is built from TRBV13 and TRBJ1-1; 7 nucleotides line up with TRBD1. CDR1 is PRHDT and CDR2 is FYEKMQ in the germline V gene (reference sequence). The CDR3 runs to 15 residues. The junction had 12 bases not matched to a gene; V was cut back by 4 bases and J by 7 bases. CDR3: CASSSLSTGTVEAFF. As DNA, the CDR3 is TGTGCCAGCAGCTCTTTGAGCACAGGGACAGTTGAAGCTTTCTTT.

Written as DNA, the CDR3 is TGCGCCAGCAGCGCAGGGGAACGACTAGAGACCCAGTACTTC. The encoded protein is CASSAGERLETQYF. V gene TRBV5-1 combines with J gene TRBJ2-5; weak D call: TRBD1 (6 bases). From germline, CDR1 is SGHRS and CDR2 YFSETQ. V was shortened by 4 bases and J by 4 bases, with 14 bases between the two germline ends. There are 14 residues in the CDR3.

This chain links TRBV11-2 with TRBJ1-4, with a possible D match to TRBD1 (6 bases). Germline-derived CDR1 and CDR2 are SGHAT and FQNNGV. V lost 1 base and J 4 bases, leaving 10 bases between the germline ends. This CDR3 comprises 15 residues. The CDR3 coding sequence is TGTGCCAGCAGCTTAGGGACAGTAGATAATGAAAAACTGTTTTTT. Amino acids: CASSLGTVDNEKLFF.

The DNA for the CDR3 is TGTGCCAGCAGCGGAACCGACGGAGCCTACGAGCAGTACTTC. Its protein product is CASSGTDGAYEQYF. This chain joins TRBV7-8 and TRBJ2-7; no reliable D call. With 5 bases removed from V and 2 bases from J, the gap between germline ends came to 13 bases. Germline-derived CDR1 and CDR2 are SGHVS and FQNEAQ. The CDR3 length is 14 residues.

CDR3 sequence reads: CASSLRIQGRGDTQYF. CDR3 bases: TGCGCCAGCAGCTTGCGAATACAGGGAAGGGGAGATACGCAGTATTTT. The rearrangement joins TRBV5-1 to TRBJ2-3; D is possibly TRBD1 (6 bases). Trimming removed 1 base from V and 5 bases from J, with 17 bases in between. In germline, CDR1 is SGHRS, CDR2 YFSETQ. The CDR3 has 16 residues.

The V gene is TRBV11-3, the J gene TRBJ2-1; TRBD1 matches 10 bases. The V and J ends lost 6 bases and 10 bases, in that order; junction bases with no gene match: 15. Germline lookup yields CDR1 SGHNT and CDR2 YENEEA. The CDR3 contains 16 residues. The CDR3 bases are TGTGCCAGCAGAGGACTGGGGGACAGGGGAAAGGACGAGCAGTTCTTC. This translates into CASRGLGDRGKDEQFF.

The V and J genes are TRBV7-8 and TRBJ2-2; D might be TRBD2 (5 bases). CDR3 length: 12 amino acids. Germline-derived CDR1 and CDR2 are SGHVS and FQNEAQ. The ends were cut back, 1 base at V and 9 bases at J, with 6 bases in the middle. This CDR3 reads CASSLGGRELFF. CDR3 DNA sequence: TGTGCCAGCAGCTTAGGAGGGCGGGAGCTGTTTTTT.

In DNA form, the CDR3 reads TGTGCCAGCAGTGGGACTCCTGGAAACACCATATATTTT. It specifies CASSGTPGNTIYF. The chain uses TRBV6-5 and TRBJ1-3, with a weak D call TRBD1 (5 bases). The CDR3 runs 13 residues. Germline loops: CDR1 MNHEY, CDR2 SVGAGI. Deletions cut 5 bases from V and 2 bases from J, with 7 bases between.

This sequence joins TRBV11-3 and TRBJ1-1, with a possible D match to TRBD1 (5 bases). Trimming cost V 2 bases and J 6 bases, with 16 bases left between them. This CDR3 has 15 amino acids. The germline gives CDR1 SGHNT, CDR2 YENEEA. CDR3 bases: TGTGCCAGCAGCTTATCCGGGCTGGGGGGGGCTGAAGCTTTCTTT. Residues: CASSLSGLGGAEAFF. Variable domain in full (rest from reference TRBV11-3 and TRBJ1-1): EAGVVQSPRYKIIEKKQPVAFWCNPISGHNTLYWYLQNLGQGPELLIRYENEEAVDDSQLPKDRFSAERLKGVDSTLKIQPAELGDSAVYLCASSLSGLGGAEAFFGQGTRLTVV.

The V and J genes are TRBV7-2 and TRBJ2-1; weak D call: TRBD1 (5 bases). The CDR3 has 14 residues. Trimming removed 4 bases at V and 8 bases at J, with 15 bases between. CDR1 is SGHTA, CDR2 FQGNSA, per germline. The CDR3 DNA sequence: TGTGCCAGCAGCTCAGCCAGGGATCCCGATGAGCAGTTCTTC. This encodes CASSSARDPDEQFF.

This CDR3 reads CAWKGAQEGYTF. CDR3 DNA: TGTGCCTGGAAAGGGGCCCAGGAGGGCTACACCTTC. The chain uses TRBV30 and TRBJ1-2, with D possibly matching TRBD1 (5 bases). With 4 bases removed from V and 8 bases from J, the gap between germline ends came to 14 bases. The CDR3 covers 12 residues. The germline V gene encodes CDR1 GTSNPN and CDR2 SVGIG (reference sequence).

The chain recombines TRBV18 with TRBJ1-4; D might be TRBD1 (6 bases). Germline-derived CDR1 and CDR2 are KGHSH and LQKENI. Trimming pared 6 bases from V and 2 bases from J, leaving 10 bases between. This CDR3 contains 14 residues. Here the CDR3 reads CASSGTPTNEKLFF. The DNA of the CDR3 is TGTGCCAGCTCCGGGACACCGACTAATGAAAAACTGTTTTTT.

This sequence joins TRBV30 and TRBJ1-6, with D possibly matching TRBD1 (6 bases). Between the trimmed V and J ends, which lost 6 bases and 9 bases, there was a span of 18 bases. The germline V gene encodes CDR1 GTSNPN and CDR2 SVGIG (reference sequence). CDR3 length: 14 residues. CDR3 sequence reads: CACQGGGGSSPLHF. The CDR3 nucleotides are TGTGCCTGTCAAGGGGGAGGGGGGAGTTCACCCCTCCACTTT.

This chain connects TRBV4-1 to TRBJ1-5; 11 bases align to TRBD1. Trimming cost V 8 bases and J 6 bases; bases outside gene matches: 15. The germline V gene encodes CDR1 MGHRA and CDR2 YSYEKL. This CDR3 has 17 amino acids. The CDR3 loop reads CASAEGQGAGWGQPQHF. The CDR3 nucleotides read TGCGCCAGCGCGGAAGGACAGGGGGCGGGATGGGGTCAGCCCCAGCATTTT.

This clone is a singleton in its sample. This chain uses TRBV6-4 with TRBJ1-2, with a possible D match to TRBD1 (6 bases). The CDR3 is 13 amino acids. The V and J ends lost 3 bases and 7 bases respectively, with 12 bases between them. Germline V gives CDR1 MRHNA, CDR2 SNTAGT. The CDR3, as DNA: TGTGCCAGCAGTGAATTATCAGGGGCTGGCTACACCTTC. Translating it yields CASSELSGAGYTF.

The gene calls are TRBV25-1 and TRBJ2-7; D gene uncertain. Trimming left V 3 bases short and J 6 bases short, with 12 bases between. The CDR3 is 13 residues long. The V gene's germline CDR1 is MGHDK and CDR2 SYGVNS. The CDR3 nucleotides are TGTGCCAGCAGTGATGAGAAAGCGAGCGAGCAGTACTTC. Protein product: CASSDEKASEQYF.

This sequence joins TRBV19 and TRBJ2-4; D is undetermined. The CDR3 has 14 residues. Germline V gives CDR1 LNHDA, CDR2 SQIVND (reference sequence). With 2 bases removed from V and 6 bases from J, the gap between germline ends came to 11 bases. CDR3 DNA: TGTGCCAGTAGTATAAAAGGAGATTCAAACATTCAGTACTTC. Its protein is CASSIKGDSNIQYF.